One sample yielded the 16 T cell receptor beta chains listed below, sequenced in a study of T cell repertoires in cytomegalovirus infection. From the reads, TCRdb called clonotypes with MiXCR, one entry per CDR3 protein. The table lists some 240,000 distinct CDR3 sequences, around 15% of them singletons. The sequencing sample was made of CD8+ T cells from PBMCs. These receptors came from a human donor in good health (CMV status not recorded). Some clones in this sample may be carry-over from other donors' samples.

This chain joins TRBV7-6 and TRBJ1-4, with a possible D match to TRBD1 (6 bases). V lost 6 bases and J 8 bases, leaving 19 bases between the germline ends. Germline V CDR1 and CDR2: SGHVS, FNYEAQ. There are 15 residues in the CDR3. CDR3: CASRPDPSQGEKLFF. CDR3 nucleotide sequence: TGTGCCAGCAGACCAGACCCATCTCAGGGGGAAAAACTGTTTTTT.

This clonotype was seen repeatedly, ten times or more. The V call is TRBV7-8, the J call TRBJ2-3, with a tentative D call TRBD1 (6 bases). Between the trimmed V and J ends, which lost 6 bases and 5 bases, there was a span of 12 bases. Germline-derived CDR1 and CDR2 are SGHVS and FQNEAQ. This CDR3 comprises 13 residues. For the CDR3, the DNA is TGTGCCAGCAGGACGGACAGTCTAGATACGCAGTATTTT. This codes for CASRTDSLDTQYF.

This clonotype was counted ten times or more. The chain is built from TRBV7-8 and TRBJ2-3; 7 bases are shared with TRBD1. The V gene's germline CDR1 is SGHVS and CDR2 FQNEAQ. Trimming at V came to 7 bases and at J to 2 bases, leaving 6 bases not matched to a gene. The CDR3 has 14 amino acids. The CDR3, as DNA: TGTGCCAGCATTAGGGGGCCTAACACAGATACGCAGTATTTT. Its protein product is CASIRGPNTDTQYF.

CDR3 DNA sequence: TGTGCCAGCAGCCTGACGTCCCGGGACAGGGATCTCTATGGCTACACCTTC. It specifies CASSLTSRDRDLYGYTF. This chain connects TRBV14 to TRBJ1-2, with 9 bases aligning to TRBD1. This CDR3 has 17 amino acids. V shed 4 bases and J 4 bases; nucleotides not matched to a gene: 13. CDR1 SGHDN and CDR2 FVKESK come from the germline V gene.

This clonotype was picked up a small number of times. V and J are TRBV27 and TRBJ2-3; TRBD2 matches 10 bases. After removal of 5 bases from V and 3 bases from J, the junction contained 8 bases not matched to a gene. The CDR3 is made up of 16 amino acids. Germline lookup yields CDR1 MNHEY and CDR2 SMNVEV (reference sequence). The DNA for the CDR3 is TGTGCCAGCAGTACGGTCAGCGGGGGGGTTACAGATACGCAGTATTTT. It is translated as CASSTVSGGVTDTQYF.

The V call is TRBV14, the J call TRBJ2-7; D may match TRBD1 or TRBD2 (5 bases each). Germline CDR1 SGHDN, CDR2 FVKESK. With 3 bases removed from V and 3 bases from J, the gap between germline ends came to 15 bases. This CDR3 region has 15 residues. The DNA for the CDR3 is TGTGCCAGCAGCCAGTCCCGGGACCGCTACTACGAGCAGTACTTC. Translation gives CASSQSRDRYYEQYF.

V is TRBV6-2 or TRBV6-3 and J is TRBJ1-5; 11 nucleotides align to TRBD1. Germline V gene data show CDR1 as MNHEY and CDR2 as SVGEGT. V lost 2 bases, J lost 8 bases, and 8 bases stayed unmatched. The CDR3 contains 16 residues. The CDR3 is CASSYADRGLVEPQHF. CDR3 in DNA: TGTGCCAGCAGTTACGCGGACAGGGGGCTGGTGGAGCCCCAGCATTTT.

The V gene is TRBV12-3 or TRBV12-4, the J gene TRBJ2-3, with TRBD2 as a possible D gene (5 bases). The CDR3 is 14 residues long. Deletions cut 6 bases from V and 1 base from J, with 11 bases between. CDR3 sequence: CASRPFGGTDTQYF. CDR3 sequence (DNA): TGTGCCAGCAGGCCCTTCGGGGGCACAGATACGCAGTATTTT.

This clonotype is medium-sized. The gene calls are TRBV28 and TRBJ2-7; TRBD2 aligns across 7 bases. CDR3 size: 14 residues. After removal of 6 bases from V and 3 bases from J, the junction contained 8 bases not matched to a gene. Germline assignment: CDR1 MDHEN and CDR2 SYDVKM. The CDR3: CASRFAGLNYEQYF. In DNA form, the CDR3 reads TGTGCCAGCAGATTCGCGGGACTAAACTACGAGCAGTACTTC.

The chain is built from TRBV29-1 and TRBJ1-2; D may be TRBD1 (5 bases). The germline V and J ends were trimmed by 6 bases and 6 bases, with 20 bases remaining between them. CDR1 and CDR2 from the germline V gene are SQVTM and ANQGSEA. CDR3 length: 14 amino acids. CDR3 DNA sequence: TGCAGCGTCAGATCAGGGTCTTCCTTGGATGGCTACACCTTC. Translating gives CSVRSGSSLDGYTF.

The J gene is TRBJ1-2, the V gene TRBV29-1; D call uncertain. Germline lookup yields CDR1 SQVTM and CDR2 ANQGSEA. There are 10 residues in the CDR3. Deletions cut 7 bases from V and 12 bases from J, with 15 bases between. The CDR3 reads CSAGSAFDTF. CDR3 coding DNA: TGCAGCGCGGGGAGCGCGTTCGACACCTTC. The complete variable domain, with remaining parts taken from reference TRBV29-1 and TRBJ1-2, reads SAVISQKPSRDICQRGTSLTIQCQVDSQVTMMFWYRQQPGQSLTLIATANQGSEATYESGFVIDKFPISRPNLTFSTLTVSNMSPEDSSIYLCSAGSAFDTFGSGTRLTVV.

The chain employs TRBV7-9 and TRBJ1-5; D gene uncertain. This CDR3 spans 14 amino acids. Germline V gene data show CDR1 as SEHNR and CDR2 as FQNEAQ (reference sequence). The V end was cut by 5 bases, the J end by 7 bases, with 15 bases between. CDR3: CASSTEAGSQPQHF. DNA for the CDR3: TGTGCCAGCAGCACTGAGGCCGGGAGCCAGCCCCAGCATTTT.

This clonotype was counted ten times or more. The chain links TRBV12-3 or TRBV12-4 to TRBJ2-1; 7 bases line up with TRBD1. V gave up 6 bases and J gave up 2 bases; unmatched junction bases: 13. This CDR3 has 17 amino acids. This CDR3 reads CASRENRGPPTYNEQFF. The CDR3 DNA follows: TGTGCCAGCAGAGAAAACAGGGGCCCACCTACCTACAATGAGCAGTTCTTC.

This clonotype was seen many times. The rearrangement joins TRBV7-6 to TRBJ2-3; no definite D call. CDR1 and CDR2 (germline): SGHVS, FNYEAQ. The ends were cut back, 0 bases at V and 2 bases at J, with 12 bases in the middle. The CDR3 has 16 amino acids. The CDR3 DNA sequence: TGTGCCAGCAGCTTAGCGCCTCGGTCGACCACAGATACGCAGTATTTT. The encoded protein is CASSLAPRSTTDTQYF.

For this clonotype: Possible read error: a much larger clone is one base away. This chain links TRBV7-9 with TRBJ2-3, with 11 nucleotides matching TRBD2. This CDR3 has 16 amino acids. Germline V gives CDR1 SEHNR, CDR2 FQNEAQ (reference sequence). The CDR3 bases are TGTGCCGGCAGCCGCCACCCTAGCGGGGGGACAGATACGCAGTATTTT. Amino acids: CAGSRHPSGGTDTQYF.

This clonotype was recorded a few times. The chain carries TRBV7-2 and TRBJ2-7, with D hard to call. There are 12 residues in the CDR3. The germline V gene encodes CDR1 SGHTA and CDR2 FQGNSA. Deletions cut 1 base from V and 5 bases from J, with 6 bases between. CDR3 DNA sequence: TGTGCCAGCAGCTTAGTCCTCCACGAGCAGTACTTC. This gives the protein CASSLVLHEQYF.